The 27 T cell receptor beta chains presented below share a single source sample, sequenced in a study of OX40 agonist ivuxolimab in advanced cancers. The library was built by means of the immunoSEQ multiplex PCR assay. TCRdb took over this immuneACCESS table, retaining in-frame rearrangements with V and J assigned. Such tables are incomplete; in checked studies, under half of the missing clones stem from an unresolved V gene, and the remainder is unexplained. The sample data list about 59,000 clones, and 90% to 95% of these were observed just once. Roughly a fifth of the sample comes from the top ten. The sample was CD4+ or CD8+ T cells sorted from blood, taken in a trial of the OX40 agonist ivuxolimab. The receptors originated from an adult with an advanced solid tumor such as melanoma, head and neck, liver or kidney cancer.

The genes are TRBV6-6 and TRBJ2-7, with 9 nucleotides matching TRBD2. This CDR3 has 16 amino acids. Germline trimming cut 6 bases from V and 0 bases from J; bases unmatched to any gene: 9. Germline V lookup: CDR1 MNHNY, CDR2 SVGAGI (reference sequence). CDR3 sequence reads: CASSPRTSAPSYEQYF. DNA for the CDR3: TGTGCCAGCAGCCCGAGGACTAGCGCCCCCTCCTACGAGCAGTACTTC.

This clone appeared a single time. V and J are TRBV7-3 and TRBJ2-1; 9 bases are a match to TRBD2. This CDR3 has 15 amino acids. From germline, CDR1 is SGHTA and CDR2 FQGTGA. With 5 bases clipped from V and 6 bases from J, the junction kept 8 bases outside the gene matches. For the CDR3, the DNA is TGTGCCAGCAGCGAAGGGACTAGCATGGGCAATGAGCAGTTCTTC. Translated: CASSEGTSMGNEQFF.

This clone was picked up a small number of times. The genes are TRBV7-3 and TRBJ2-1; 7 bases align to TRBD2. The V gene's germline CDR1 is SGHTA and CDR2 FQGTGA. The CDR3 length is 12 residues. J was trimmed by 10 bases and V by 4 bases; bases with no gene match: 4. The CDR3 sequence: CASSSGGGEQFF. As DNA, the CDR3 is TGTGCCAGCAGCTCCGGGGGAGGGGAGCAGTTCTTC.

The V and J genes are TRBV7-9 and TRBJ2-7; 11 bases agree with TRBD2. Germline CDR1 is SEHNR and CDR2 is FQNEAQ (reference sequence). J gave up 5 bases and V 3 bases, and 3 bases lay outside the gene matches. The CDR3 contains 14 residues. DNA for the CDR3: TGTGCCAGCAGCTTCTTAGCGGGAGGGAACGAGCAGTACTTC. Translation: CASSFLAGGNEQYF.

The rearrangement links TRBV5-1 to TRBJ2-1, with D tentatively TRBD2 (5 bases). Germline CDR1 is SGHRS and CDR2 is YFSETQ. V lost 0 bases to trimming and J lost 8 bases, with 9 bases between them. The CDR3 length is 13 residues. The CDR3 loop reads CASSLELDYEQFF. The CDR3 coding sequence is TGCGCCAGCAGCTTGGAACTAGATTATGAGCAGTTCTTC. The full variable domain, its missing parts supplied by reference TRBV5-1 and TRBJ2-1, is KAGVTQTPRYLIKTRGQQVTLSCSPISGHRSVSWYQQTPGQGLQFLFEYFSETQRNKGNFPGRFSGRQFSNSRSEMNVSTLELGDSALYLCASSLELDYEQFFGPGTRLTVL.

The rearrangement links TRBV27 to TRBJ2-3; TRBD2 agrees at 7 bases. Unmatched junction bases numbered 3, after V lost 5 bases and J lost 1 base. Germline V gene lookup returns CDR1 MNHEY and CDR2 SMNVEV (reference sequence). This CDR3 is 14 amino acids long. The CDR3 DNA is TGTGCCAGCAGTCATGCGGGGGGCACAGATACGCAGTATTTT. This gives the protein CASSHAGGTDTQYF.

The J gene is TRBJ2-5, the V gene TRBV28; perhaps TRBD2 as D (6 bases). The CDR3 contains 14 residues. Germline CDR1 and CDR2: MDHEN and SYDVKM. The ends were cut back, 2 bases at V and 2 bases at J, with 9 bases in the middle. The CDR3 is CASSLPGGQETQYF. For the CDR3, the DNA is TGTGCCAGCAGTTTACCCGGGGGTCAAGAGACCCAGTACTTC.

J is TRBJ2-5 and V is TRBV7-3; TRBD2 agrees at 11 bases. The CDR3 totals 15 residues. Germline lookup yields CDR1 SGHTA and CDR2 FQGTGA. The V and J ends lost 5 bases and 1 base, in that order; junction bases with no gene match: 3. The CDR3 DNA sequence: TGTGCCAGCAGCCCGGGACTAGCGGTCCAAGAGACCCAGTACTTC. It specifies CASSPGLAVQETQYF.

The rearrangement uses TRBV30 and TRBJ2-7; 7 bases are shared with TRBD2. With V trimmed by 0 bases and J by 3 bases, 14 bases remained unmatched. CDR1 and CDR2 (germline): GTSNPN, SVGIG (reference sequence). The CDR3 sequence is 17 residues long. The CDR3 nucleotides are TGTGCCTGGAGTGTAAAGTTTGGACTAGATACTATCTACGAGCAGTACTTC. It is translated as CAWSVKFGLDTIYEQYF. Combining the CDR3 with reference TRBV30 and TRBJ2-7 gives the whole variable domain SQTIHQWPATLVQPVGSPLSLECTVEGTSNPNLYWYRQAAGRGLQLLFYSVGIGQISSEVPQNLSASRPQDRQFILSSKKLLLSDSGFYLCAWSVKFGLDTIYEQYFGPGTRLTVT.

Here the CDR3 reads CAWSAGTGYEKLFF. CDR3 coding DNA: TGTGCCTGGAGTGCTGGGACAGGGTATGAAAAACTGTTTTTT. The rearrangement links TRBV30 to TRBJ1-4; 9 nucleotides align to TRBD1. The CDR3 extends over 14 amino acids. Germline V CDR1 and CDR2: GTSNPN, SVGIG (reference sequence). With V trimmed by 1 base and J by 6 bases, 3 bases remained unmatched.

The chain's CDR3 is CASSQRTSGIIKAYNEQFF. The CDR3 nucleotides read TGTGCCAGCAGCCAACGGACTAGCGGGATAATAAAGGCCTACAATGAGCAGTTCTTC. The chain carries TRBV4-2 and TRBJ2-1; 12 nucleotides line up with TRBD2. CDR3 length equals 19 residues. The germline V gene encodes CDR1 LGHNA and CDR2 YNFKEQ. Trimming took 2 bases from V and 2 from J; bases not matched to a gene: 10.

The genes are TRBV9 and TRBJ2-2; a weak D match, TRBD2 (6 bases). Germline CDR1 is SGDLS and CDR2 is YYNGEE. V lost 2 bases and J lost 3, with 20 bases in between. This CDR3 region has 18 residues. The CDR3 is CASSVSLTGGEHTGELFF. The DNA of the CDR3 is TGTGCCAGCAGCGTTTCCCTAACAGGAGGGGAACACACCGGGGAGCTGTTTTTT.

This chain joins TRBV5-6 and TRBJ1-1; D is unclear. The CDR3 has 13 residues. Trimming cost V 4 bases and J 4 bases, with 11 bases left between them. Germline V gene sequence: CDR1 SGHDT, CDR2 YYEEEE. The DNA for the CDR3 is TGTGCCAGCAGCGCCACCCCCGGCACTGAAGCTTTCTTT. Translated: CASSATPGTEAFF.

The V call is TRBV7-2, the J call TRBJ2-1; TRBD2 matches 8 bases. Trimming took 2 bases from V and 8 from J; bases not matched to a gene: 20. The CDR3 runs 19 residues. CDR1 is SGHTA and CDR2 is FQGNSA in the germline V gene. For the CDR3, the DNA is TGTGCCAGCAGCTTATCACCAACGAAAGGACTAGCTAGAGGATATGAGCAGTTCTTC. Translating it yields CASSLSPTKGLARGYEQFF.

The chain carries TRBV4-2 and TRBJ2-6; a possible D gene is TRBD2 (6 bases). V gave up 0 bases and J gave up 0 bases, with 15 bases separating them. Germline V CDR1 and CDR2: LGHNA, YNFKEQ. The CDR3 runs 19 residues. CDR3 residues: CASSQETASAVSGANVLTF. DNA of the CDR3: TGTGCCAGCAGCCAAGAGACAGCTAGCGCTGTCTCTGGGGCCAACGTCCTGACTTTC.

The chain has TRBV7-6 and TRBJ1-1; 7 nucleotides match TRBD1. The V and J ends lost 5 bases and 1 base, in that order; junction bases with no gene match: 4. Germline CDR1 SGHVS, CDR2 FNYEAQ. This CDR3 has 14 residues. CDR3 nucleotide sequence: TGTGCCAGCAGCCCGGGGGACAGGAACACTGAAGCTTTCTTT. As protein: CASSPGDRNTEAFF.

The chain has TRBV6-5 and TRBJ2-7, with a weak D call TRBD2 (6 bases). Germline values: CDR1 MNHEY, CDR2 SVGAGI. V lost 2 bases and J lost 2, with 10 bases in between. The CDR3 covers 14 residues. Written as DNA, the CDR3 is TGTGCCAGCAGTTACGGGGGACTTACCTACGAGCAGTACTTC. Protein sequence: CASSYGGLTYEQYF.

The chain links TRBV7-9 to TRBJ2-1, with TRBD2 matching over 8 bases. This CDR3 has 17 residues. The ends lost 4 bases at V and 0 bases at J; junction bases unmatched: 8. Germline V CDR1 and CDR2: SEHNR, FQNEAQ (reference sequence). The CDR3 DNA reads TGTGCCAGCAGCTGGGTGGCTAGCGGGCCCTCCTACAATGAGCAGTTCTTC. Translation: CASSWVASGPSYNEQFF.

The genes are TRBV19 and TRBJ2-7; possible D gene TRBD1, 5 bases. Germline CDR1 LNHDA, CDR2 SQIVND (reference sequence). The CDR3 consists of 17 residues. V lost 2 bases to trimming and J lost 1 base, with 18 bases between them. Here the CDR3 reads CASSITLQTELSYEQYF. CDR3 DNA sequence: TGTGCCAGTAGTATAACCCTCCAGACAGAATTATCCTACGAGCAGTACTTC.

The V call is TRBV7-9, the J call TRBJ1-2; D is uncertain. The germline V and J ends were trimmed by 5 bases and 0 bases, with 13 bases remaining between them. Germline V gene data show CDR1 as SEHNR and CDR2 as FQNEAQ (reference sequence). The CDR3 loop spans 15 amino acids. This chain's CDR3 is CASSNNPDTNYGYTF. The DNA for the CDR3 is TGTGCCAGCAGCAACAACCCAGACACTAACTATGGCTACACCTTC.

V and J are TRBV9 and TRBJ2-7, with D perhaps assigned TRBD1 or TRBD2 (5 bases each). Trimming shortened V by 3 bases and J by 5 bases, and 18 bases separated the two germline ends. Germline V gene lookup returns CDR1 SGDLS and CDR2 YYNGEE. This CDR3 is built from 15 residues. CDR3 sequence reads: CASSGGRGVLNEQYF. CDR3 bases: TGTGCCAGCAGCGGGGGACGGGGAGTATTGAACGAGCAGTACTTC.

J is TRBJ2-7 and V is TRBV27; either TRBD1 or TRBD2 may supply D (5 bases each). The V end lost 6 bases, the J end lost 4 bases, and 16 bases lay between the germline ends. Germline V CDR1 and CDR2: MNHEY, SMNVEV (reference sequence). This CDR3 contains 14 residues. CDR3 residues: CASSLIGASYEQYF. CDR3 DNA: TGTGCCAGCAGCCTCATCGGGGCAAGTTACGAGCAGTACTTC.

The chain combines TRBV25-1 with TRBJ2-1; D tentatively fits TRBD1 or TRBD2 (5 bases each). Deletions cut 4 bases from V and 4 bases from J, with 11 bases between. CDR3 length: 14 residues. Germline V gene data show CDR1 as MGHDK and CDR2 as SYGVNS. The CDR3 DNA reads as TGTGCCAGCAGTGGGGACCTCGGGTACAATGAGCAGTTCTTC. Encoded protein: CASSGDLGYNEQFF. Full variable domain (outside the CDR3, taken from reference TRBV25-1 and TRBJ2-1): EADIYQTPRYLVIGTGKKITLECSQTMGHDKMYWYQQDPGMELHLIHYSYGVNSTEKGDLSSESTVSRIRTEHFPLTLESARPSHTSQYLCASSGDLGYNEQFFGPGTRLTVL.

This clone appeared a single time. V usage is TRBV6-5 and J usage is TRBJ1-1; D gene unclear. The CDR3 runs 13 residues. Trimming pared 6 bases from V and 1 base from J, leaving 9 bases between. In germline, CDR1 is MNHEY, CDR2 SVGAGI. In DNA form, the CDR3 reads TGTGCCAGCAGATCCGGCAGGAACACTGAAGCTTTCTTT. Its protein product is CASRSGRNTEAFF.

CDR3 loop: CASSQQPRTSGRALTDTQYF. In nucleotides, the CDR3 is TGCGCCAGCAGCCAACAACCCAGGACTAGCGGGAGGGCCTTAACAGATACGCAGTATTTT. V usage is TRBV4-3 and J usage is TRBJ2-3, with 15 bases lining up with TRBD2. This CDR3 contains 20 residues. Germline CDR1 LGHNA, CDR2 YSLEER. Unmatched junction bases numbered 12, after V lost 2 bases and J lost 3 bases.

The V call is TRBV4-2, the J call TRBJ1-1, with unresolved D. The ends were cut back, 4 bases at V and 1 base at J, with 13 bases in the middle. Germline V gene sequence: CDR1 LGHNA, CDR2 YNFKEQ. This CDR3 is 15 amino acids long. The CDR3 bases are TGTGCCAGCAGCCCCACGGGGTGGGAGAACACTGAAGCTTTCTTT. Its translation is CASSPTGWENTEAFF.

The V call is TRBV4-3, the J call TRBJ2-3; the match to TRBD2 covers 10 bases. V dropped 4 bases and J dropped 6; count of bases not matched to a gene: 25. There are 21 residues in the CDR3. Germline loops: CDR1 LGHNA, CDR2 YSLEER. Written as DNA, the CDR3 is TGCGCCAGCAGCCCCGGGGGGGCTAGCGGGAGTAATGTTGGTGGAAGGGATACGCAGTATTTT. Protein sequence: CASSPGGASGSNVGGRDTQYF.